What follows are 19 T cell receptor beta chains derived from one specimen sequenced in a study of blood T cell repertoires in COVID-19. Sequencing used immunoSEQ multiplex PCR; TCRdb keeps in-frame clones, though not all of them. The sample shows a few hundred thousand clones, roughly 90% of them seen only once. The sequencing sample was made of PBMCs or T cells enriched from blood (not recorded which). These receptors originate from a woman aged 40 to 55 who had recovered from COVID-19.

This sequence joins TRBV7-2 and TRBJ1-3; the D gene is possibly TRBD1 (5 bases). Trimming removed 5 bases at V and 4 bases at J, with 18 bases between. This CDR3 has 16 amino acids. Germline V CDR1 and CDR2: SGHTA, FQGNSA. The CDR3 spells CASSLMQGWLGNTIYF. The CDR3 DNA sequence: TGTGCCAGCAGCCTGATGCAGGGATGGTTGGGAAACACCATATATTTT.

The genes are TRBV10-1 and TRBJ2-1; 9 bases line up with TRBD2. CDR3 length: 14 amino acids. Unmatched junction bases numbered 4, after V lost 6 bases and J lost 4 bases. Germline assignment: CDR1 WNHNN and CDR2 SYGVQD (reference sequence). CDR3 DNA: TGCGCCAGCAGCGGGACTAGCAGTTACAATGAGCAGTTCTTC. Protein product: CASSGTSSYNEQFF.

V and J are TRBV5-1 and TRBJ1-1, with a tentative D call TRBD1 (5 bases). The V and J ends lost 4 bases and 4 bases respectively, with 17 bases between them. CDR3 size: 15 residues. Germline CDR1 reads SGHRS; CDR2 reads YFSETQ. The CDR3 DNA reads TGCGCCAGCAGCCCATCAGGCAGGGCGAGCACTGAAGCTTTCTTT. Translating gives CASSPSGRASTEAFF.

This clone was found a few times. This sequence joins TRBV12-3 or TRBV12-4 and TRBJ2-2; no reliable D call. Trimming pared 5 bases from V and 8 bases from J, leaving 6 bases between. The CDR3 contains 11 residues. CDR3 nucleotide sequence: TGTGCCAGCAGTCCCAGGGGGGAGCTGTTTTTT. The encoded protein is CASSPRGELFF.

The genes are TRBV10-3 and TRBJ1-1, with a tentative D call TRBD1 (5 bases). The CDR3 covers 11 residues. Trimming cost V 4 bases and J 11 bases, with 11 bases left between them. In germline, CDR1 is ENHRY, CDR2 SYGVKD. CDR3 sequence (DNA): TGTGCCATCAGTGGTGGGGAGGGGGCTTTCTTT. Translated: CAISGGEGAFF.

The V and J genes are TRBV7-7 and TRBJ2-5, with D unresolved. Germline CDR1 and CDR2: SSHAT and FNYEAQ (reference sequence). Trimming removed 2 bases at V and 2 bases at J, with 12 bases between. The CDR3 extends over 15 amino acids. The DNA for the CDR3 is TGTGCCAGCAGCTTATCCAGACTGGGTCAAGAGACCCAGTACTTC. Translation: CASSLSRLGQETQYF. The full variable domain, rest sourced from reference TRBV7-7 and TRBJ2-5, is GAGVSQSPRYKVTKRGQDVTLRCDPISSHATLYWYQQALGQGPEFLTYFNYEAQPDKSGLPSDRFSAERPEGSISTLTIQRTEQRDSAMYRCASSLSRLGQETQYFGPGTRLLVL.

This clone was recorded once. The chain couples TRBV6-5 to TRBJ1-2; 7 nucleotides match TRBD1. The length of the CDR3 is 15 residues. Trimming removed 5 bases from V and 0 bases from J; junction bases left unmatched: 6. Per germline, CDR1 MNHEY and CDR2 SVGAGI. CDR3 DNA sequence: TGTGCCAGCAGTAAGGGGGCAAAGGCTAACTATGGCTACACCTTC. This translates into CASSKGAKANYGYTF.

The chain carries TRBV14 and TRBJ2-2; the match to TRBD1 covers 8 bases. Per the germline V gene, CDR1 is SGHDN and CDR2 is FVKESK. The junction had 6 bases not matched to a gene; V was cut back by 1 base and J by 2 bases. The CDR3 extends over 17 amino acids. In DNA form, the CDR3 reads TGTGCCAGCAGCCAAGGCAGGGGGCAGATTAACACCGGGGAGCTGTTTTTT. Encoded protein: CASSQGRGQINTGELFF.

This chain links TRBV7-9 with TRBJ2-7; TRBD2 matches 8 bases. Trimming took 5 bases from V and 2 from J; bases not matched to a gene: 8. This CDR3 has 15 residues. Germline CDR1 SEHNR, CDR2 FQNEAQ (reference sequence). Written as DNA, the CDR3 is TGTGCCAGCAGCCCTTCTAGCGGGTTCCCCTACGAGCAGTACTTC. This sequence encodes CASSPSSGFPYEQYF.

J is TRBJ2-1 and V is TRBV11-2, with TRBD1 as a possible D gene (6 bases). Trimming pared 5 bases from V and 6 bases from J, leaving 20 bases between. The V gene's germline CDR1 is SGHAT and CDR2 FQNNGV. This CDR3 region has 16 residues. This CDR3 reads CASSPNRVKIPNEQFF. The CDR3 DNA reads as TGTGCCAGCAGCCCGAACAGGGTAAAAATCCCCAATGAGCAGTTCTTC.

The gene calls are TRBV6-2 or TRBV6-3 and TRBJ2-2; the match to TRBD1 covers 8 bases. V trimming: 5 bases; J trimming: 1 base; junction bases outside the gene matches: 6. CDR3 length: 16 residues. Per the germline V gene, CDR1 is MNHEY and CDR2 is SVGEGT. The CDR3 sequence is CASSPGTGKNTGELFF. The CDR3 bases are TGTGCCAGCAGTCCCGGGACAGGAAAGAACACCGGGGAGCTGTTTTTT.

The genes are TRBV30 and TRBJ1-6, with D uncertain. Deletions cut 1 base from V and 3 bases from J, with 7 bases between. This CDR3 has 14 amino acids. From germline, CDR1 is GTSNPN and CDR2 SVGIG (reference sequence). The CDR3: CAWSGPVYNSPLHF. CDR3 coding DNA: TGTGCCTGGAGTGGGCCAGTCTATAATTCACCCCTCCACTTT.

The chain links TRBV5-6 to TRBJ1-2; D possibly corresponds to TRBD1 (5 bases). Germline V gene lookup returns CDR1 SGHDT and CDR2 YYEEEE. This CDR3 is built from 15 residues. Trimming left V 2 bases short and J 4 bases short, with 15 bases between. The CDR3 region is CASSFSGFGSYGYTF. The CDR3 bases are TGTGCCAGCAGCTTTTCAGGGTTCGGTAGCTATGGCTACACCTTC.

The CDR3 reads CASRHLAASYNEQFF. CDR3 sequence (DNA): TGTGCCAGTCGCCACCTAGCGGCGTCCTACAATGAGCAGTTCTTC. The V gene is TRBV19, the J gene TRBJ2-1; TRBD2 aligns across 7 bases. The CDR3 runs 15 residues. The junction had 8 bases not matched to a gene; V was cut back by 8 bases and J by 1 base. Germline V gene sequence: CDR1 LNHDA, CDR2 SQIVND (reference sequence).

The chain uses TRBV12-3 or TRBV12-4 and TRBJ2-5; D is possibly TRBD1 (5 bases). V lost 6 bases, J lost 5 bases, and 13 bases lay in between. The CDR3 extends over 13 amino acids. The CDR3 DNA reads as TGTGCCAGCAGAGCTACAGGACCGGAGACCCAGTACTTC. Protein sequence: CASRATGPETQYF.

The J gene is TRBJ2-7, the V gene TRBV6-1; 9 bases fit TRBD1. V trimming: 0 bases; J trimming: 3 bases; junction bases outside the gene matches: 6. This CDR3 region has 16 residues. The germline CDR1 and CDR2 sequences are MNHNS and SASEGT. CDR3 region: CASSEAGQGGVYEQYF. The CDR3 DNA sequence: TGTGCCAGCAGTGAAGCGGGACAGGGAGGGGTCTACGAGCAGTACTTC.

The V and J genes are TRBV25-1 and TRBJ2-1; 8 nucleotides line up with TRBD2. Germline values: CDR1 MGHDK, CDR2 SYGVNS. There are 15 residues in the CDR3. Trimming cost V 2 bases and J 8 bases; bases outside gene matches: 8. In DNA, the CDR3 is TGTGCCAGCAGTGAACCTAGCGGGTTACCTGATGAGCAGTTCTTC. It is translated as CASSEPSGLPDEQFF.

This chain uses TRBV21-1 with TRBJ1-6. TRBV21-1 corresponds to a pseudogene. CDR3 size: 13 residues. DNA for the CDR3: TGTGCCAGCAGCAATAATACGGGACTCCCCCTCCACTTT. It is translated as CASSNNTGLPLHF.

The chain employs TRBV18 and TRBJ1-1; possible D gene TRBD1, 6 bases. CDR1 KGHSH and CDR2 LQKENI come from the germline V gene. Trimming pared 9 bases from V and 4 bases from J, leaving 24 bases between. This CDR3 has 16 amino acids. CDR3 loop: CASFALAHTGSTEAFF. DNA of the CDR3: TGTGCCAGTTTCGCTCTAGCACACACAGGGTCCACTGAAGCTTTCTTT.